A single sample gave rise to the 24 T cell receptor beta chains below, sequenced in a study of Graves' ophthalmopathy and Graves' hyperthyroidism. Amplified TCR beta CDR3 regions were obtained using RNA transcripts as template. HTBI primers served in a first-round RT-PCR, which a second-round multiplex PCR followed. TCRdb re-called the multiplex PCR reads with MiXCR, one entry per CDR3 protein. There are about 620,000 distinct CDR3 sequences in the sample; 20% to 25% occur only once, and roughly 6.9% lies in the top ten. The sample comprised peripheral blood. The receptor source for this set is a woman between 18 and 29 years old with stable Graves' hyperthyroidism. Some clones in this sample may be carry-over from other donors' samples.

This clonotype has at least ten counts. J is TRBJ2-7 and V is TRBV7-9; D possibly uses TRBD1 or TRBD2 (7 bases each). Germline V gene sequence: CDR1 SEHNR, CDR2 FQNEAQ (reference sequence). The CDR3 spans 15 residues. The V end lost 7 bases, the J end lost 0 bases, and 16 bases lay between the germline ends. CDR3 in DNA: TGTGCCAGCACCCAGGGGGTAGCGGGCTCCTACGAGCAGTACTTC. Residues: CASTQGVAGSYEQYF.

The rearrangement joins TRBV4-2 to TRBJ1-2; maybe TRBD1 (6 bases). Germline CDR1 reads LGHNA; CDR2 reads YNFKEQ. The CDR3 is 18 amino acids. V was pared by 2 bases and J by 5 bases, with 24 bases between. The CDR3 DNA reads TGTGCCAGCAGCCAAAAGGGGGGCGGGGGAACTGGCCCTTATGGCTACACCTTC. Translating it yields CASSQKGGGGTGPYGYTF.

This clonotype was detected ten times or more. At one of its ends the junction is not consistent with the germline gene, which may arise from a read error. The CDR3 sequence: CASSLYGGDTETFF. The CDR3 region has the DNA TGTGCCAGCAGTTTATATGGGGGTGACACTGAAACTTTCTTT. The V call is TRBV27, the J call TRBJ1-1; the D gene is possibly TRBD1 (5 bases). Germline loops: CDR1 MNHEY, CDR2 SMNVEV (reference sequence). This CDR3 contains 14 residues.

In this sample, this clonotype turned up many times. This chain uses TRBV20-1 with TRBJ2-5; the D call may be TRBD1 or TRBD2 (7 bases each). The V and J ends lost 2 bases and 5 bases respectively, with 21 bases between them. CDR3 length equals 16 residues. Germline V gene sequence: CDR1 DFQATT, CDR2 SNEGSKA (reference sequence). The chain's CDR3 is CSARPSEWEGAETQYF. Written as DNA, the CDR3 is TGCAGTGCTAGACCTTCTGAATGGGAGGGGGCGGAGACCCAGTACTTC.

There are many counts of this clonotype. The gene calls are TRBV7-6 and TRBJ2-7; D uncertain. From germline, CDR1 is SGHVS and CDR2 FNYEAQ. The CDR3 runs to 11 residues. V lost 5 bases to trimming and J lost 6 bases, with 8 bases between them. Here the CDR3 reads CASSTLGEQYF. CDR3 bases: TGTGCCAGCAGCACGCTGGGCGAGCAGTACTTC.

This clonotype was detected ten times or more. This chain connects TRBV11-2 to TRBJ1-1; D is uncertain. Trimming removed 0 bases at V and 7 bases at J, with 6 bases between. From germline, CDR1 is SGHAT and CDR2 FQNNGV. The CDR3 consists of 12 residues. The CDR3 DNA reads as TGTGCCAGCAGCTTAGATCTCATTGAAGCTTTCTTT. Protein: CASSLDLIEAFF.

This clonotype was counted at least ten times. The chain carries TRBV24-1 and TRBJ2-5; 9 nucleotides match TRBD1. The junction had 5 bases not matched to a gene; V was cut back by 2 bases and J by 8 bases. Germline V gives CDR1 KGHDR, CDR2 SFDVKD. The CDR3 covers 14 residues. The CDR3, as DNA: TGTGCCACCAGTGATTACCGACAGGGGGGCACCCAGTACTTC. Encoded protein: CATSDYRQGGTQYF.

A few counts support this clonotype. This chain links TRBV7-9 with TRBJ2-7; 11 bases match TRBD1. This CDR3 is built from 15 residues. CDR1 SEHNR and CDR2 FQNEAQ come from the germline V gene (reference sequence). Trimming removed 4 bases from V and 3 bases from J; junction bases left unmatched: 5. CDR3 in amino acids: CASSSRTGGHYEQYF. CDR3 DNA sequence: TGTGCCAGCAGCTCGAGGACAGGGGGCCACTACGAGCAGTACTTC.

In its sample, this clonotype was seen many times. The chain combines TRBV3-1 with TRBJ1-6; D remains unclear. Germline V gene data show CDR1 as LGHDT and CDR2 as YNNKEL (reference sequence). This CDR3 contains 14 residues. V dropped 1 base and J dropped 9 bases, with 10 bases sitting between them. Here the CDR3 DNA reads TGTGCCAGCAGCCAAGTGGGTCATGGTTCACCCCTCCACTTT. Residues: CASSQVGHGSPLHF. Full variable domain (outside the CDR3, taken from reference TRBV3-1 and TRBJ1-6): DTAVSQTPKYLVTQMGNDKSIKCEQNLGHDTMYWYKQDSKKFLKIMFSYNNKELIINETVPNRFSPKSPDKAHLNLHINSLELGDSAVYFCASSQVGHGSPLHFGNGTRLTVT.

The chain recombines TRBV11-2 with TRBJ1-2, with a tentative D call TRBD1 (6 bases). Trimming took off 5 bases at V and 4 bases at J, with 17 bases between the two ends. Germline lookup yields CDR1 SGHAT and CDR2 FQNNGV. There are 15 residues in the CDR3. The CDR3 sequence: CASSPTRGRGYGYTF. CDR3 bases: TGTGCCAGCAGCCCCACGAGGGGGAGGGGCTATGGCTACACCTTC.

This clonotype was detected a few times. V and J are TRBV5-1 and TRBJ1-3, with D perhaps matching TRBD1 (5 bases). V dropped 7 bases and J dropped 1 base, with 15 bases sitting between them. CDR3 size: 15 residues. Germline CDR1 is SGHRS and CDR2 is YFSETQ. The CDR3 DNA reads as TGCGCCAGCGCCCTCGGGGGATCGTCTGGAAACACCATATATTTT. It yields the protein CASALGGSSGNTIYF.

This clonotype was seen ten or more times. V gene TRBV28 combines with J gene TRBJ2-2; 12 nucleotides agree with TRBD1. This CDR3 region has 18 residues. J was trimmed by 1 base and V by 6 bases; bases with no gene match: 9. Germline V gives CDR1 MDHEN, CDR2 SYDVKM. The DNA for the CDR3 is TGTGCCAGCAGCCCGGGACAGGGGGCCGAATGGAACACCGGGGAGCTGTTTTTT. This encodes CASSPGQGAEWNTGELFF.

This clonotype was seen only a few times. V usage is TRBV5-1 and J usage is TRBJ1-6; 11 bases agree with TRBD1. CDR3 size: 16 residues. Germline values: CDR1 SGHRS, CDR2 YFSETQ. Trimming took 5 bases from V and 7 from J; bases not matched to a gene: 8. The CDR3 DNA reads TGCGCCAGCAGGATGGGACAGGGGGACAGAAATTCACCCCTCCACTTT. Protein sequence: CASRMGQGDRNSPLHF. Complete variable domain (other parts from reference TRBV5-1 and TRBJ1-6): KAGVTQTPRYLIKTRGQQVTLSCSPISGHRSVSWYQQTPGQGLQFLFEYFSETQRNKGNFPGRFSGRQFSNSRSEMNVSTLELGDSALYLCASRMGQGDRNSPLHFGNGTRLTVT.

The rearrangement joins TRBV28 to TRBJ1-1; no reliable D call. The CDR3 consists of 15 residues. The germline CDR1 and CDR2 sequences are MDHEN and SYDVKM. V gave up 2 bases and J gave up 1 base, with 11 bases separating them. Written as DNA, the CDR3 is TGTGCCAGCAGTTTACTGGCCAGCCGGAACACTGAAGCTTTCTTT. Its translation: CASSLLASRNTEAFF.

On this clonotype itself: This may be a read error: a much more frequent sequence differs by one nucleotide. The CDR3 spells CSASAQTRTSGMVEQYF. The CDR3 DNA reads TGCAGTGCTAGCGCACAAACCCGGACTAGCGGGATGGTTGAGCAGTACTTC. The gene calls are TRBV20-1 and TRBJ2-7; 12 bases align to TRBD2. V lost 3 bases to trimming and J lost 7 bases; unmatched junction nucleotides: 16. Per the germline V gene, CDR1 is DFQATT and CDR2 is SNEGSKA (reference sequence). The CDR3 is 17 residues long.

The V and J genes are TRBV6-2 or TRBV6-3 and TRBJ2-5; D possibly uses TRBD1 or TRBD2 (5 bases each). Germline V gene sequence: CDR1 MNHEY, CDR2 SVGEGT. CDR3 length: 17 residues. V was cut by 7 bases and J by 5 bases, with 26 bases left in between. DNA of the CDR3: TGTGCCAGCAACTCAGGCCCCGGACGGGACGGTCGGGAGACCCAGTACTTC. Amino acids: CASNSGPGRDGRETQYF.

This clonotype was seen ten or more times. This sequence joins TRBV5-1 and TRBJ2-7, with no clear D. CDR3 length: 11 residues. CDR1 and CDR2 (germline): SGHRS, YFSETQ. The V gene lost 3 bases and the J gene lost 5 bases, with 6 bases spanning the gap. CDR3 protein: CASSYSHEQYF. The DNA of the CDR3 is TGCGCCAGCAGCTACTCACACGAGCAGTACTTC.

The rearrangement joins TRBV4-1 to TRBJ2-7; no firm D call. The CDR3 consists of 14 residues. Germline V gives CDR1 MGHRA, CDR2 YSYEKL. Trimming pared 0 bases from V and 6 bases from J, leaving 12 bases between. The CDR3 sequence: CASSQETGRAEQYF. In DNA form, the CDR3 reads TGCGCCAGCAGCCAAGAAACCGGACGCGCCGAGCAGTACTTC.

This clonotype was seen at least ten times. The genes are TRBV19 and TRBJ2-5, with 7 bases identical to TRBD2. Germline-derived CDR1 and CDR2 are LNHDA and SQIVND (reference sequence). V trimming: 4 bases; J trimming: 2 bases; junction bases outside the gene matches: 10. The CDR3 runs 16 residues. The CDR3 bases are TGTGCCAGTAGTACCGGGGGGACTTTGGCACAAGAGACCCAGTACTTC. It yields the protein CASSTGGTLAQETQYF.

There are a few counts of this clonotype. V and J are TRBV18 and TRBJ1-2; unclear D gene. Germline lookup yields CDR1 KGHSH and CDR2 LQKENI. The CDR3 runs 16 residues. V lost 1 base and J 0 bases, leaving 12 bases between the germline ends. CDR3 nucleotide sequence: TGTGCCAGCTCACCACTGTCGTCGGAAGCTAACTATGGCTACACCTTC. It translates to CASSPLSSEANYGYTF.

In its sample, this clonotype was seen many times. This sequence joins TRBV5-1 and TRBJ2-7; 11 bases align to TRBD2. Germline-derived CDR1 and CDR2 are SGHRS and YFSETQ. There are 18 residues in the CDR3. V trimming: 4 bases; J trimming: 2 bases; junction bases outside the gene matches: 14. The CDR3 DNA reads TGCGCCAGCAGCAGGGAGACTAGCGGGGATCCACCTACCTACGAGCAGTACTTC. Translated, it gives CASSRETSGDPPTYEQYF. Based on the CDR3 plus reference TRBV5-1 and TRBJ2-7, the full variable domain is KAGVTQTPRYLIKTRGQQVTLSCSPISGHRSVSWYQQTPGQGLQFLFEYFSETQRNKGNFPGRFSGRQFSNSRSEMNVSTLELGDSALYLCASSRETSGDPPTYEQYFGPGTRLTVT.

The chain carries TRBV12-3 or TRBV12-4 and TRBJ1-1; TRBD1 is a possible D gene (5 bases). V dropped 2 bases and J dropped 1 base, with 11 bases sitting between them. There are 15 residues in the CDR3. CDR3 in DNA: TGTGCCAGCAGTTTACGGGCAGGGCGGAACACTGAAGCTTTCTTT. It specifies CASSLRAGRNTEAFF.

This clonotype was detected only once. V and J are TRBV12-3 or TRBV12-4 and TRBJ1-2; D is possibly TRBD1 (6 bases). The CDR3 consists of 15 residues. Trimming shortened V by 6 bases and J by 2 bases, and 16 bases separated the two germline ends. CDR3 sequence (DNA): TGTGCCAGCAGGACCAGGGGCAGATCAAACTATGGCTACACCTTC. Translated, it gives CASRTRGRSNYGYTF.

This clonotype was picked up a small number of times. The rearrangement uses TRBV6-2 or TRBV6-3 and TRBJ2-7, with 9 bases identical to TRBD2. Per germline, CDR1 MNHEY and CDR2 SVGEGT. The CDR3 spans 14 residues. The J segment lost 7 bases and the V segment lost 2 bases, leaving 6 bases of the junction unmatched. DNA of the CDR3: TGTGCCAGCAGTTACGTAGCGGGGGCTCAGGAGCAGTACTTC. Its translation: CASSYVAGAQEQYF.